This T cell receptor (beta chain) is from a study of blood T cells in healthy people across ages. Study details: Template switching recovered approximately one barcoded beta molecule for every two T cells. The study's findings and limits: Older individuals had lower TCR beta diversity per million T cells (the decline was roughly linear). With donor CMV status unknown, expanded clonotype changes were possibly confounded.

Through a sample-barcoded 5' primer and a J-beta primer mix, a second PCR was run for roughly 6 to 12 cycles. MiXCR was run by TCRdb on the 5' RACE reads, yielding one entry per CDR3 protein. The sample includes fewer than 800,000 distinct CDR3 sequences, about 30% of them seen just once. V lost 6 bases and J lost 4, with 19 bases in between. Germline lookup yields CDR1 MDHEN and CDR2 SYDVKM. CDR3 size: 15 residues. In its sample, this clonotype was seen many times. Its target is unknown. The genes are TRBV28 and TRBJ2-7, with D maybe TRBD1 (6 bases). The specimen was blood. The receptor was derived from a woman at least 80 years old in good health. CDR3 bases: TGTGCCAGCAGGCGACGGGGACAAGGAGTTTACGAGCAGTACTTC. Its protein product is CASRRRGQGVYEQYF. Together with reference TRBV28 and TRBJ2-7, the CDR3 gives the full variable domain: DVKVTQSSRYLVKRTGEKVFLECVQDMDHENMFWYRQDPGLGLRLIYFSYDVKMKEKGDIPEGYSVSREKKERFSLILESASTNQTSMYLCASRRRGQGVYEQYFGPGTRLTVT.